This T cell receptor beta chain was retrieved from a study of OX40 agonist ivuxolimab in advanced cancers. About the investigation overall: Ivuxolimab, which targeted the costimulatory receptor OX40 (CD134), was an agonistic, fully human IgG2 monoclonal antibody. Intravenous ivuxolimab was administered to patients every 2 weeks at six dose levels: 0.01, 0.1, 0.3, 1.5, 3 and 10 mg/kg. Of the roughly 51 patients in dose escalation, around 19 had hepatocellular carcinoma, approximately 15 had melanoma, 9 had renal cell carcinoma and 9 had head and neck cancer. In the dose-escalation cohort, 82.7% of patients were male, and the mean age was around 60 years, with a range of 23 to 79. Patients were allowed to have had prior anti-PD-1, anti-PD-L1 or anti-CTLA-4 therapy, and approximately 40% of the dose-escalation patients had been treated with checkpoint inhibitors. Partial responses occurred in three dose-escalation patients: two with cutaneous melanoma and one with hepatocellular carcinoma. Peripheral TCRbeta sequencing aimed to test whether ivuxolimab altered TCR sequence diversity and caused clonal T-cell expansion. The paper describes the monotherapy dose-escalation part (N = 52 patients) of the phase I trial of ivuxolimab.

Genomic DNA was extracted from sorted cells for sequencing of the TCRbeta CDR3 region. TCRbeta CDR3 regions were sequenced using the immunoSEQ Assay. TCRdb took over this immuneACCESS table, retaining in-frame rearrangements with V and J assigned. Such tables are incomplete; in checked studies, under half of the missing clones stem from an unresolved V gene, and the remainder is unexplained. The sample yields some 150,000 clones; 90% were counted once. About 1% of the sample lies in the top ten. From cysteine to phenylalanine, the CDR3 is 13 amino acids long. The CDR3 DNA has 39 bases and is translated from base 1. Based on the germline V gene (reference sequence), the CDR1 and CDR2 sequences are LNHDA and SQIVND. Cut back by 10 bases and 2 bases, the V and J ends lie 12 bases apart. Overall results and qualifications from the work: After ivuxolimab, expanded clones were on average more numerous among CD8+ T cells than among CD4+ T cells. Low levels of normalized T-cell clonal expansion were also seen in some nonresponding patients. The antigen specificity of the clonally expanded peripheral T cells was not determined. At doses of 0.1 to 3.0 mg/kg, clonal expansion of both CD4+ and CD8+ T cells in blood was seen between baseline and week 6. Partial responders in the 0.1-3.0 mg/kg groups had among the lowest normalized peripheral clonal expansion, especially among CD8+ T cells.

To note about this clone: No antigen is known for it. No base qualities exist here, and no much larger clone lies one base off it.

Patients with a history of autoimmune disease or receiving systemic immunosuppression were excluded from the trial. Peripheral blood for TCR sequencing was collected from all dose cohorts at baseline, on cycle 4 day 1, and on cycle 7 day 1. The samples were taken from a phase I, first-in-human, multicenter, open-label dose-escalation trial of ivuxolimab. Adults with locally advanced or metastatic head and neck squamous cell, hepatocellular, melanoma or renal cell carcinoma were enrolled in the trial. CD4+ and CD8+ T cells were sorted separately from peripheral blood before TCR sequencing. Material: CD4+ or CD8+ T cells sorted from blood, obtained in a trial of the OX40 agonist ivuxolimab. The clonotype comes from an adult with an advanced solid tumor such as melanoma, head and neck, liver or kidney cancer. The chain joins TRBV19 to TRBJ1-5, with the D gene uncertain. CDR3 reads: CATFDGGNQPQHF. The nucleotide sequence reads as follows: TGTGCCACTTTCGACGGGGGCAATCAGCCCCAGCATTTT.